These 28 T cell receptor beta chains share one sample of origin, sequenced in a study of T cell responses to AZD1222 COVID-19 vaccine. Sequenced by immunoSEQ multiplex PCR; TCRdb stores in-frame clones only, minus some. The table shows about 100,000 clones, with about 86% occurring only once. The input for sequencing was peripheral blood, taken on day 0 of AZD1222 vaccination. These TCRs come from an adult in good health.

The rearrangement joins TRBV19 to TRBJ1-2; D is unclear. The CDR3 is 11 residues long. V lost 7 bases to trimming and J lost 5 bases, with 8 bases between them. CDR1 is LNHDA, CDR2 SQIVND, per germline (reference sequence). CDR3 sequence (DNA): TGTGCCAGTACGGAGGGATATGGCTACACCTTC. This translates into CASTEGYGYTF.

The chain joins TRBV7-2 to TRBJ1-1; D is undetermined. The CDR3 length is 13 residues. V was clipped by 3 bases and J by 2 bases, with 7 bases between them. The germline gives CDR1 SGHTA, CDR2 FQGNSA. The DNA for the CDR3 is TGTGCCAGCAGCTTTGAAAGAAACACTGAAGCTTTCTTT. As protein: CASSFERNTEAFF.

The V and J genes are TRBV6-4 and TRBJ1-5, with unresolved D. The CDR3 has 13 residues. Trimming removed 3 bases at V and 1 base at J, with 4 bases between. Germline V gives CDR1 MRHNA, CDR2 SNTAGT. CDR3 protein: CASSEGSNQPQHF. The DNA for the CDR3 is TGTGCCAGCAGTGAGGGAAGCAATCAGCCCCAGCATTTT.

The CDR3 reads CASSPPRRRDRVSGNTIYF. DNA for the CDR3: TGTGCCAGCAGCCCCCCCCGGCGGCGGGACAGGGTATCTGGAAACACCATATATTTT. The chain couples TRBV21-1 to TRBJ1-3; TRBD1, the D gene given by the table, was not confirmed from the DNA. TRBV21-1 is termed a pseudogene. This CDR3 region has 19 residues.

The chain links TRBV11-2 to TRBJ1-1; 9 positions agree with TRBD1. With V trimmed by 5 bases and J by 10 bases, 5 bases remained unmatched. The CDR3 length is 12 residues. Germline CDR1 is SGHAT and CDR2 is FQNNGV. As DNA, the CDR3 is TGTGCCAGCAGCGGTGGGACAGGGAGAGCTTTCTTT. Amino acid sequence: CASSGGTGRAFF.

The chain employs TRBV7-3 and TRBJ1-1, with D hard to call. The CDR3 runs to 18 residues. Trimming stripped 2 bases from V and 0 bases from J, with 19 bases between. Germline V gene lookup returns CDR1 SGHTA and CDR2 FQGTGA. CDR3 bases: TGTGCCAGCAGCTTACTAGGAGGACTCGACGGAGTGAACACTGAAGCTTTCTTT. Translating gives CASSLLGGLDGVNTEAFF. Looking up the rest from reference TRBV7-3 and TRBJ1-1 gives the full variable domain: GAGVSQTPSNKVTEKGKYVELRCDPISGHTALYWYRQSLGQGPEFLIYFQGTGAADDSGLPNDRFFAVRPEGSVSTLKIQRTERGDSAVYLCASSLLGGLDGVNTEAFFGQGTRLTVV.

The chain has TRBV18 and TRBJ2-7, with 11 bases matching TRBD2. V dropped 4 bases and J dropped 0; count of bases not matched to a gene: 17. This CDR3 is built from 20 residues. CDR1 is KGHSH and CDR2 is LQKENI in the germline V gene. The CDR3: CASSLRPASGGPNLSYEQYF. In nucleotides, the CDR3 is TGTGCCAGCTCACTCCGACCGGCTAGCGGGGGGCCCAACCTCTCCTACGAGCAGTACTTC.

The chain joins TRBV28 to TRBJ1-2, with D hard to call. V was clipped by 5 bases and J by 5 bases, with 6 bases between them. Per the germline V gene, CDR1 is MDHEN and CDR2 is SYDVKM. The CDR3 totals 11 residues. The CDR3, as DNA: TGTGCCAGCAGTACGGGGTATGGCTACACCTTC. Encoded protein: CASSTGYGYTF.

The chain employs TRBV5-6 and TRBJ2-7; possibly TRBD2 for D (6 bases). Germline CDR1 is SGHDT and CDR2 is YYEEEE. The CDR3 sequence is 15 residues long. V dropped 3 bases and J dropped 6 bases, with 19 bases sitting between them. The CDR3 sequence: CASSYGTGLGSEQYF. The CDR3 DNA is TGTGCCAGCAGCTACGGGACTGGATTGGGCTCCGAGCAGTACTTC. Full variable domain (remainder filled in from reference TRBV5-6 and TRBJ2-7): DAGVTQSPTHLIKTRGQQVTLRCSPKSGHDTVSWYQQALGQGPQFIFQYYEEEERQRGNFPDRFSGHQFPNYSSELNVNALLLGDSALYLCASSYGTGLGSEQYFGPGTRLTVT.

V and J are TRBV7-9 and TRBJ1-2; a weak D match, TRBD1 (5 bases). This CDR3 is built from 15 residues. The V gene's germline CDR1 is SEHNR and CDR2 FQNEAQ (reference sequence). V was shortened by 1 base and J by 5 bases, with 14 bases between the two germline ends. The CDR3 coding sequence is TGTGCCAGCAGCTTAGTTGAGACAGAATCTTATGGCTACACCTTC. Protein sequence: CASSLVETESYGYTF.

This clone has only a few counts. This sequence joins TRBV16 and TRBJ1-2, with no clear D. V was trimmed by 1 base and J by 1 base, leaving 13 bases between them. The length of the CDR3 is 16 residues. Germline V CDR1 and CDR2: KGHSY, FQNENV. CDR3 in amino acids: CASSQFSRDINYGYTF. CDR3 sequence (DNA): TGTGCCAGCAGCCAATTTTCGCGGGATATTAACTATGGCTACACCTTC.

This clone was seen a handful of times. This chain joins TRBV7-9 and TRBJ1-2, with D uncertain. In germline, CDR1 is SEHNR, CDR2 FQNEAQ (reference sequence). V gave up 5 bases and J gave up 5 bases, with 18 bases separating them. The CDR3 loop spans 15 amino acids. The CDR3 reads CASSNRQYSRYGYTF. The CDR3, as DNA: TGTGCCAGCAGCAATAGACAATACAGTCGGTATGGCTACACCTTC.

The chain is built from TRBV7-6 and TRBJ2-3; no clear D. CDR3 length equals 15 residues. CDR1 SGHVS and CDR2 FNYEAQ come from the germline V gene. Trimming took 0 bases from V and 7 from J, leaving 14 bases between them. The CDR3 DNA sequence: TGTGCCAGCAGCTTAGCGCATGGAGCCTTTAATACGCAGTATTTT. It yields the protein CASSLAHGAFNTQYF.

The V call is TRBV7-2, the J call TRBJ2-5; TRBD2 is a possible D gene (5 bases). Germline V gene sequence: CDR1 SGHTA, CDR2 FQGNSA. The CDR3 has 15 amino acids. Between the trimmed V and J ends, which lost 0 bases and 1 base, there was a span of 9 bases. The CDR3 DNA reads TGTGCCAGCAGCTTAGCGGGAGTTACCCAAGAGACCCAGTACTTC. It encodes CASSLAGVTQETQYF.

The V call is TRBV24-1, the J call TRBJ2-3; 10 nucleotides agree with TRBD1. The length of the CDR3 is 15 residues. J was trimmed by 4 bases and V by 7 bases; bases with no gene match: 7. Germline CDR1 and CDR2: KGHDR and SFDVKD. The CDR3 sequence is CATSTGTGVADTQYF. In DNA form, the CDR3 reads TGTGCCACCAGCACCGGGACAGGGGTGGCAGATACGCAGTATTTT.

The gene calls are TRBV5-4 and TRBJ2-1, with 10 positions matching TRBD1. Looked up from germline, CDR1 is SGHNT and CDR2 is YYREEE (reference sequence). The CDR3 has 16 residues. Trimming cost V 1 base and J 7 bases; bases outside gene matches: 8. CDR3 residues: CASSLLGQGRGNEQFF. Written as DNA, the CDR3 is TGTGCCAGCAGCTTGTTGGGACAGGGGCGAGGAAATGAGCAGTTCTTC.

This chain connects TRBV6-5 to TRBJ1-4, with D possibly being TRBD1 (6 bases). Germline V gene data show CDR1 as MNHEY and CDR2 as SVGAGI. The CDR3 has 15 residues. V was pared by 3 bases and J by 0 bases, with 8 bases between. The CDR3 here is CASSYGTTTNEKLFF. Written as DNA, the CDR3 is TGTGCCAGCAGTTATGGGACAACAACTAATGAAAAACTGTTTTTT.

V usage is TRBV4-3 and J usage is TRBJ2-7, with D maybe TRBD1 (6 bases). With 3 bases removed from V and 6 bases from J, the gap between germline ends came to 9 bases. There are 12 residues in the CDR3. The germline V gene encodes CDR1 LGHNA and CDR2 YSLEER. The CDR3 coding sequence is TGCGCCAGCAGCCACCAACAGGGCGAGCAGTACTTC. Translated: CASSHQQGEQYF.

The chain links TRBV12-3 or TRBV12-4 to TRBJ1-2; D unclear. V lost 5 bases, J lost 3 bases, and 10 bases lay in between. This CDR3 contains 13 residues. As DNA, the CDR3 is TGTGCCAGCAGTCCCCAAGTCCACTATGGCTACACCTTC. Translation gives CASSPQVHYGYTF.

The CDR3 sequence: CASRKEGATNEKLFF. Written as DNA, the CDR3 is TGCGCCAGCAGAAAGGAGGGGGCAACTAATGAAAAACTGTTTTTT. The chain couples TRBV5-1 to TRBJ1-4; D is possibly TRBD1 (6 bases). CDR1 SGHRS and CDR2 YFSETQ come from the germline V gene. The germline V and J ends were trimmed by 5 bases and 0 bases, with 11 bases remaining between them. The length of the CDR3 is 15 residues. Looking up the rest from reference TRBV5-1 and TRBJ1-4 gives the full variable domain: KAGVTQTPRYLIKTRGQQVTLSCSPISGHRSVSWYQQTPGQGLQFLFEYFSETQRNKGNFPGRFSGRQFSNSRSEMNVSTLELGDSALYLCASRKEGATNEKLFFGSGTQLSVL.

The chain joins TRBV6-1 to TRBJ1-2, with 8 nucleotides matching TRBD1. The CDR3 is made up of 16 amino acids. V dropped 0 bases and J dropped 6; count of bases not matched to a gene: 9. The germline CDR1 and CDR2 sequences are MNHNS and SASEGT. CDR3: CASSEAVGQGLDGYTF. The CDR3 bases are TGTGCCAGCAGTGAAGCGGTTGGACAGGGCTTGGATGGCTACACCTTC.

This chain connects TRBV5-1 to TRBJ1-2; possible D gene TRBD1, 6 bases. The V gene lost 5 bases and the J gene lost 2 bases, with 16 bases spanning the gap. The CDR3 totals 15 residues. Germline V lookup: CDR1 SGHRS, CDR2 YFSETQ. The CDR3 coding sequence is TGCGCCAGCAGTAATCGGGGGGCCGCCAACTATGGCTACACCTTC. Translated, it gives CASSNRGAANYGYTF.

This clone showed up just once. The chain combines TRBV9 with TRBJ2-3, with TRBD1 as a possible D gene (5 bases). Germline V gives CDR1 SGDLS, CDR2 YYNGEE. The length of the CDR3 is 15 residues. V lost 0 bases to trimming and J lost 1 base, with 9 bases between them. In DNA form, the CDR3 reads TGTGCCAGCAGCGTAGTTGACAGAGGCACAGATACGCAGTATTTT. Protein product: CASSVVDRGTDTQYF.

This clone was seen a single time. The chain carries TRBV10-3 and TRBJ1-2, with TRBD1 matching 12 bases. Germline V gene data show CDR1 as ENHRY and CDR2 as SYGVKD. This CDR3 is 14 amino acids long. V was clipped by 6 bases and J by 8 bases; unmatched bases: 7. The CDR3 nucleotides read TGTGCCATCAGCGGGACAGGGGGCTTGAGGGGCTACACCTTC. This gives the protein CAISGTGGLRGYTF.

The genes are TRBV11-2 and TRBJ2-7; tentative D call: TRBD1 (6 bases). Germline values: CDR1 SGHAT, CDR2 FQNNGV. V gave up 5 bases and J gave up 6 bases, with 14 bases separating them. This CDR3 spans 13 amino acids. DNA for the CDR3: TGTGCCAGCAGCCGGCCGGGACATCCCGAGCAGTACTTC. It codes for CASSRPGHPEQYF. The whole variable domain, remainder taken from reference TRBV11-2 and TRBJ2-7, is EAGVAQSPRYKIIEKRQSVAFWCNPISGHATLYWYQQILGQGPKLLIQFQNNGVVDDSQLPKDRFSAERLKGVDSTLKIQPAKLEDSAVYLCASSRPGHPEQYFGPGTRLTVT.

This clone was detected only once. The chain links TRBV27 to TRBJ1-1; D is uncertain. Looked up from germline, CDR1 is MNHEY and CDR2 is SMNVEV (reference sequence). The CDR3 contains 13 residues. Trimming left V 3 bases short and J 5 bases short, with 10 bases between. The CDR3 reads CASSLEKRTEAFF. The CDR3 nucleotides read TGTGCCAGCAGTTTGGAGAAGAGGACTGAAGCTTTCTTT.

This clone showed up just once. V and J are TRBV19 and TRBJ2-7; 9 bases match TRBD1. The trim removed 5 bases at V and 6 bases at J, leaving 14 bases unmatched. CDR1 is LNHDA, CDR2 SQIVND, per germline (reference sequence). CDR3 length equals 16 residues. The CDR3 loop reads CASSLPPGTGMVEQYF. The CDR3 nucleotides read TGTGCCAGTAGTCTTCCTCCCGGGACAGGGATGGTCGAGCAGTACTTC.

The chain couples TRBV5-1 to TRBJ1-5; 7 bases are shared with TRBD1. J gave up 6 bases and V 2 bases, and 8 bases lay outside the gene matches. Germline V gene data show CDR1 as SGHRS and CDR2 as YFSETQ. The CDR3 spans 15 residues. The CDR3 sequence: CASSLAPGGGQPQHF. The CDR3 DNA reads TGCGCCAGCAGCTTAGCCCCAGGGGGTGGTCAGCCCCAGCATTTT.